The clone carrying this T cell receptor beta chain was detected only once. No antigen is known for it. PCR was run on genomic DNA. Multiplex PCR with 30 forward and 13 reverse primers amplified the TCR beta CDR3. TCRdb re-called the multiplex PCR reads with MiXCR, one entry per CDR3 protein. The sample yields about 250,000 distinct CDR3 sequences, approximately 45% seen once. The data derive from a study of type 1 and type 2 diabetes patients. About the study: Participants included type 1 and type 2 diabetes patients plus nondiabetic controls. T cells were magnetically sorted from PBMCs as CD4+ or CD8+ subsets. Study outcomes and limitations: Both CD4+ and CD8+ type 2 diabetes repertoires showed significantly higher diversity than type 1.

The sample taken for sequencing was peripheral blood mononuclear cells (PBMCs). This receptor was taken from a man younger than 30 with type 2 diabetes.

The CDR3: CASFLGTGGFSYEQYF. CDR3 in DNA: TGTGCCAGCTTTTTAGGGACAGGGGGCTTCTCCTACGAGCAGTACTTC. V usage is TRBV6-6 and J usage is TRBJ2-7; 12 bases line up with TRBD1. The CDR3 covers 16 residues. Germline CDR1 and CDR2: MNHNY and SVGAGI (reference sequence). The junction had 8 bases not matched to a gene; V was cut back by 8 bases and J by 0 bases.